The 28 T cell receptor beta chains presented below share a single source sample, sequenced in a study of Graves' ophthalmopathy and Graves' hyperthyroidism. The authors amplified TCR beta CDR3 regions, and they did so from RNA transcripts for repertoire sequencing. HTBI primers primed a first-round RT-PCR, and a second-round multiplex PCR followed. TCRdb reprocessed the multiplex PCR reads via MiXCR and lists one record per CDR3 protein. The profile shows about 640,000 distinct CDR3 sequences, more than 40% of them singletons. Sequencing input: peripheral blood. The receptors were sampled from an adult man with Graves' ophthalmopathy.

This clonotype has a count of ten or more. V usage is TRBV29-1 and J usage is TRBJ2-2, with D hard to call. Germline loops: CDR1 SQVTM, CDR2 ANQGSEA. This CDR3 spans 14 amino acids. V shed 2 bases and J shed 4 bases, with 11 bases lying between them. Here the CDR3 DNA reads TGCAGCGTTGAATACAGCGCGAGCACCGGGGAGCTGTTTTTT. Encoded protein: CSVEYSASTGELFF.

The chain combines TRBV29-1 with TRBJ2-5; 8 bases line up with TRBD1. Per the germline V gene, CDR1 is SQVTM and CDR2 is ANQGSEA. CDR3 length: 14 amino acids. V shed 8 bases and J 5 bases; nucleotides not matched to a gene: 13. CDR3 DNA: TGCAGCAGCCCGGAGACAGGGGTCGGGGAGACCCAGTACTTC. As protein: CSSPETGVGETQYF.

In its sample, this clonotype was seen many times. The V and J genes are TRBV7-9 and TRBJ1-1, with D possibly being TRBD1 (5 bases). V lost 5 bases and J 3 bases, leaving 10 bases between the germline ends. Looked up from germline, CDR1 is SEHNR and CDR2 is FQNEAQ (reference sequence). This CDR3 contains 13 residues. In nucleotides, the CDR3 is TGTGCCAGCAGCCCCCCAGGGCACACTGAAGCTTTCTTT. Amino acids: CASSPPGHTEAFF.

The chain joins TRBV29-1 to TRBJ2-2; TRBD1 agrees at 7 bases. The CDR3 is made up of 13 amino acids. Germline assignment: CDR1 SQVTM and CDR2 ANQGSEA. J was trimmed by 4 bases and V by 8 bases; bases with no gene match: 7. The CDR3 loop is CSSTTGRTGELFF. In nucleotides, the CDR3 is TGCAGCAGTACGACAGGGCGCACCGGGGAGCTGTTTTTT.

J is TRBJ2-7 and V is TRBV9; D possibly corresponds to TRBD2 (5 bases). The CDR3 is 14 amino acids. Germline V gene sequence: CDR1 SGDLS, CDR2 YYNGEE. V was clipped by 0 bases and J by 2 bases, with 9 bases between them. The CDR3 DNA follows: TGTGCCAGCAGCGTAGGGGTGGGAGCCTACGAGCAGTACTTC. Translating it yields CASSVGVGAYEQYF.

This clonotype was recorded many times. The chain carries TRBV5-1 and TRBJ1-1; possibly TRBD1 for D (5 bases). The V end lost 1 base, the J end lost 0 bases, and 19 bases lay between the germline ends. CDR1 and CDR2 (germline): SGHRS, YFSETQ. This CDR3 spans 18 amino acids. The CDR3 sequence is CASSLKGRTSRMNTEAFF. The CDR3 region has the DNA TGCGCCAGCAGCTTGAAGGGCAGGACATCCCGTATGAACACTGAAGCTTTCTTT.

This clonotype was detected only once. One end of the junction does not line up with germline, which may come from a read error. This chain links TRBV20-1 with TRBJ2-5; 16 nucleotides line up with TRBD2. The CDR3 extends over 13 amino acids. The germline V gene encodes CDR1 DFQATT and CDR2 SNEGSKA (reference sequence). The CDR3 nucleotides read TGCAGTGCTAGGGGACTAGCGGGAGGGACCCAGTATTTC. This sequence encodes CSARGLAGGTQYF.

The V and J genes are TRBV9 and TRBJ1-4, with TRBD1 matching 8 bases. V trimming: 3 bases; J trimming: 7 bases; junction bases outside the gene matches: 5. This CDR3 contains 14 residues. From germline, CDR1 is SGDLS and CDR2 YYNGEE. Written as DNA, the CDR3 is TGTGCCAGCAGCGGAGGACAGGGAGTTGAAAAACTGTTTTTT. Protein product: CASSGGQGVEKLFF.

V is TRBV10-2 and J is TRBJ1-2, with 7 nucleotides matching TRBD1. The germline V gene has CDR1 WSHSY and CDR2 SAAADI. Trimming cost V 2 bases and J 3 bases; bases outside gene matches: 6. The CDR3 is 15 amino acids. The CDR3 DNA sequence: TGCGCCAGCAGTGAGGACAGGGTTGTGGACTATGGCTACACCTTC. Translating gives CASSEDRVVDYGYTF.

V usage is TRBV5-1 and J usage is TRBJ1-5; D uncertain. This CDR3 comprises 13 residues. Germline lookup yields CDR1 SGHRS and CDR2 YFSETQ. Trimming took off 2 bases at V and 5 bases at J, with 8 bases between the two ends. In DNA form, the CDR3 reads TGCGCCAGCAGCTTCAACAGCGATCAGCCCCAGCATTTT. Translating it yields CASSFNSDQPQHF. Using reference TRBV5-1 and TRBJ1-5 for the parts outside the CDR3, the full variable domain is KAGVTQTPRYLIKTRGQQVTLSCSPISGHRSVSWYQQTPGQGLQFLFEYFSETQRNKGNFPGRFSGRQFSNSRSEMNVSTLELGDSALYLCASSFNSDQPQHFGDGTRLSIL.

The J gene is TRBJ2-2, the V gene TRBV5-1; 11 nucleotides agree with TRBD1. The germline V gene has CDR1 SGHRS and CDR2 YFSETQ. The CDR3 is 15 amino acids. The J segment lost 4 bases and the V segment lost 4 bases, leaving 3 bases of the junction unmatched. The CDR3 bases are TGCGCCAGCAGCAGGACAGGGGGCGGCACCGGGGAGCTGTTTTTT. Translation gives CASSRTGGGTGELFF. Full variable domain (remainder filled in from reference TRBV5-1 and TRBJ2-2): KAGVTQTPRYLIKTRGQQVTLSCSPISGHRSVSWYQQTPGQGLQFLFEYFSETQRNKGNFPGRFSGRQFSNSRSEMNVSTLELGDSALYLCASSRTGGGTGELFFGEGSRLTVL.

The genes are TRBV25-1 and TRBJ1-1; 8 bases fit TRBD1. J gave up 5 bases and V 6 bases, and 11 bases lay outside the gene matches. Germline-derived CDR1 and CDR2 are MGHDK and SYGVNS. This CDR3 has 15 amino acids. DNA of the CDR3: TGTGCCAGCAGCGGCAGGGGGCTGCGGGGAACTGAAGCTTTCTTT. Translation gives CASSGRGLRGTEAFF. The whole variable domain, remainder taken from reference TRBV25-1 and TRBJ1-1, is EADIYQTPRYLVIGTGKKITLECSQTMGHDKMYWYQQDPGMELHLIHYSYGVNSTEKGDLSSESTVSRIRTEHFPLTLESARPSHTSQYLCASSGRGLRGTEAFFGQGTRLTVV.

At least ten counts were recorded for this clonotype. The V gene is TRBV20-1, the J gene TRBJ2-5; D could derive from TRBD1 or TRBD2 (5 bases each). This CDR3 spans 13 amino acids. V lost 4 bases and J lost 0, with 9 bases in between. Germline loops: CDR1 DFQATT, CDR2 SNEGSKA (reference sequence). The CDR3 is CSATGRNQETQYF. In DNA form, the CDR3 reads TGCAGTGCTACGGGACGCAACCAAGAGACCCAGTACTTC.

This clonotype came up once. One end of the junction fails to match germline, which may point to a read error. The chain combines TRBV9 with TRBJ2-2; D remains unclear. In germline, CDR1 is SGDLS, CDR2 YYNGEE. The CDR3 sequence is 13 residues long. Written as DNA, the CDR3 is TGTGCCGGCAGTCCAGCCAACACCGGGGAGCTGTTTTTT. This translates into CAGSPANTGELFF.

This clonotype was counted ten times or more. The chain is built from TRBV15 and TRBJ2-7; possibly TRBD1 or TRBD2 for D (5 bases each). CDR3 size: 14 residues. V lost 4 bases, J lost 2 bases, and 12 bases lay in between. Germline V gives CDR1 LNHNV, CDR2 YYDKDF (reference sequence). The CDR3 spells CATSTRDGTYEQYF. CDR3 DNA: TGTGCCACCAGCACCCGGGACGGAACCTACGAGCAGTACTTC.

This clonotype was counted at least ten times. This chain joins TRBV10-3 and TRBJ2-5, with 7 bases aligning to TRBD1. Germline V lookup: CDR1 ENHRY, CDR2 SYGVKD. CDR3 length: 15 residues. V lost 6 bases to trimming and J lost 5 bases; unmatched junction nucleotides: 12. CDR3 region: CAISKNGQDGETQYF. The CDR3 DNA is TGTGCCATCAGCAAAAATGGACAGGATGGGGAGACCCAGTACTTC.

The chain recombines TRBV11-2 with TRBJ1-3, with unresolved D. CDR3 length equals 14 residues. V was shortened by 5 bases and J by 7 bases, with 15 bases between the two germline ends. Germline CDR1 reads SGHAT; CDR2 reads FQNNGV. The CDR3 is CASSLTGTANTIYF. The CDR3 coding sequence is TGTGCCAGCAGCCTTACGGGCACAGCGAACACCATATATTTT.

This clonotype was found many times. The rearrangement links TRBV7-2 to TRBJ2-5; 9 nucleotides line up with TRBD1. Germline assignment: CDR1 SGHTA and CDR2 FQGNSA. The junction had 8 bases not matched to a gene; V was cut back by 5 bases and J by 4 bases. This CDR3 has 15 amino acids. DNA of the CDR3: TGTGCCAGCAGCAAACGGACAGGGGATTCAGAGACCCAGTACTTC. Amino acids: CASSKRTGDSETQYF.

Of note for this clonotype: Compared with germline, one end of the junction differs, possibly owing to a read error. The J gene is TRBJ2-2, the V gene TRBV10-3; perhaps TRBD2 as D (5 bases). The CDR3 loop spans 14 amino acids. CDR1 ENHRY and CDR2 SYGVKD come from the germline V gene. Here the CDR3 reads CASSILENTGELFF. DNA of the CDR3: TGTGCCAGCAGTATACTAGAAAACACCGGGGAGCTGTTTTTT.

This clonotype was found many times. This chain uses TRBV2 with TRBJ1-3; possibly TRBD1 for D (5 bases). Germline V lookup: CDR1 SNHLY, CDR2 FYNNEI. The CDR3 loop spans 12 amino acids. V was pared by 1 base and J by 10 bases, with 8 bases between. The CDR3 region has the DNA TGTGCCAGCAGTGAAGGAGGGGAGACCATATATTTT. This gives the protein CASSEGGETIYF.

The DNA for the CDR3 is TGTGCCAGCAGGGGGTTGGTGACCTACGAGCAGTACTTC. This translates into CASRGLVTYEQYF. This chain joins TRBV2 and TRBJ2-7; D gene ambiguous. The V end lost 6 bases, the J end lost 2 bases, and 11 bases lay between the germline ends. Germline V lookup: CDR1 SNHLY, CDR2 FYNNEI. The CDR3 runs 13 residues.

This clonotype was observed a few times. This chain uses TRBV19 with TRBJ2-2; the match to TRBD2 covers 9 bases. CDR1 and CDR2 from the germline V gene are LNHDA and SQIVND (reference sequence). This CDR3 comprises 18 residues. The V segment lost 3 bases and the J segment 3 bases; nucleotides outside the gene matches: 11. CDR3: CASSIWASGEAYTGELFF. The CDR3 bases are TGTGCCAGTAGTATTTGGGCTAGCGGGGAGGCCTACACCGGGGAGCTGTTTTTT.

This clonotype came up a few times. It may be a read error: a sequence one base away is much more abundant. The V call is TRBV7-9, the J call TRBJ1-4; no clear D gene. The V gene lost 3 bases and the J gene lost 7 bases, with 9 bases spanning the gap. This CDR3 contains 13 residues. The germline V gene encodes CDR1 SEHNR and CDR2 FQNEAQ (reference sequence). The CDR3 protein is CASSFGSSEKLFF. The CDR3 DNA sequence: TGTGCCAGCAGCTTCGGTTCGTCTGAAAAACTGTTTTTT.

Details on this clonotype: The conserved phenylalanine or tryptophan normally closing the CDR3 is absent here, so this likely arose from a read error. This chain links TRBV7-6 with TRBJ2-7; D is unresolved. Germline CDR1 and CDR2: SGHVS and FNYEAQ. The V end was cut by 3 bases, the J end by 3 bases, with 3 bases between. This CDR3 is 11 amino acids long. CDR3 bases: TGTGCCAGCAGCTTGAACTACGAGCAGTACCTC. Its translation: CASSLNYEQYL.

This clonotype was seen many times. CDR3 DNA sequence: TGTGCCAGCAGCTTAGTCGTCAGTTTAAACTATGGCTACACCTTC. It specifies CASSLVVSLNYGYTF. The chain couples TRBV7-9 to TRBJ1-2; no reliable D call. Looked up from germline, CDR1 is SEHNR and CDR2 is FQNEAQ (reference sequence). V lost 1 base and J 2 bases, leaving 11 bases between the germline ends. The CDR3 runs to 15 residues.

The genes are TRBV20-1 and TRBJ2-5; no definite D call. The CDR3 extends over 10 amino acids. CDR1 is DFQATT and CDR2 is SNEGSKA in the germline V gene (reference sequence). V was cut by 1 base and J by 7 bases, with 4 bases left in between. The CDR3 sequence: CSARVGTQYF. CDR3 in DNA: TGCAGTGCTAGAGTAGGGACCCAGTACTTC.

This chain joins TRBV12-3 or TRBV12-4 and TRBJ2-7, with 8 positions matching TRBD2. CDR3 size: 14 residues. Losses at the gene ends were 6 bases for V and 5 bases for J; bases not matched to a gene: 9. CDR3 nucleotides: TGTGCCAGCAGATTATCAGCGGGAGTACACGAGCAGTACTTC. Its protein is CASRLSAGVHEQYF.

The J gene is TRBJ1-6, the V gene TRBV30, with 9 bases aligning to TRBD1. The CDR3 is 16 residues long. Trimming at V came to 2 bases and at J to 10 bases, leaving 12 bases not matched to a gene. The germline gives CDR1 GTSNPN, CDR2 SVGIG (reference sequence). The CDR3, as DNA: TGTGCCTGGAGTCCAATGCCGGGACAGGGCCACTCACCCCTCCACTTT. It specifies CAWSPMPGQGHSPLHF.